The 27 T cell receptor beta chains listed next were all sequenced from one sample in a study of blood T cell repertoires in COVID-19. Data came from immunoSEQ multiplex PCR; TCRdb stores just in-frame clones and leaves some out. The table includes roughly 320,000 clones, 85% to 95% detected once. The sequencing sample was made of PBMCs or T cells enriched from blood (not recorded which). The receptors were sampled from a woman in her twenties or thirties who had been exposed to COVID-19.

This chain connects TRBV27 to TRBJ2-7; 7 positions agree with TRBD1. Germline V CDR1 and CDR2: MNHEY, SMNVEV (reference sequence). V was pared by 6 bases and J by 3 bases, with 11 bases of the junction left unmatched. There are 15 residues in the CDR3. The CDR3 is CASRPIGTEDYEQYF. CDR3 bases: TGTGCCAGCAGACCCATCGGGACAGAAGACTACGAGCAGTACTTC.

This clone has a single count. CDR3 coding DNA: TGTGCCACCAGTGAAGGACAGGGCACTGAAGCTTTCTTT. This encodes CATSEGQGTEAFF. The chain couples TRBV24-1 to TRBJ1-1; TRBD1 aligns across 8 bases. V trimming: 4 bases; J trimming: 4 bases; junction bases outside the gene matches: 1. CDR1 and CDR2 from the germline V gene are KGHDR and SFDVKD. The CDR3 is 13 amino acids.

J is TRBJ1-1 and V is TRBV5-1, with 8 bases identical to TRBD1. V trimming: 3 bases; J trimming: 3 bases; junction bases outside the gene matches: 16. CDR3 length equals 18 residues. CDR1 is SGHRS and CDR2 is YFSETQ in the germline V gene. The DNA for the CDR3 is TGCGCCAGCAGCTCCTTTCGACAGGGGAAAAGGAGGGACACTGAAGCTTTCTTT. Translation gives CASSSFRQGKRRDTEAFF.

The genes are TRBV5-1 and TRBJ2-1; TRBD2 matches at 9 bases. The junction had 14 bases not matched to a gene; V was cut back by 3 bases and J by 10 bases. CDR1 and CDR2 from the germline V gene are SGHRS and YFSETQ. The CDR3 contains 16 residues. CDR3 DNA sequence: TGCGCCAGCAGCTCTAGCCTAGCGGGGCTCTTGGGCGAGCAGTTCTTC. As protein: CASSSSLAGLLGEQFF.

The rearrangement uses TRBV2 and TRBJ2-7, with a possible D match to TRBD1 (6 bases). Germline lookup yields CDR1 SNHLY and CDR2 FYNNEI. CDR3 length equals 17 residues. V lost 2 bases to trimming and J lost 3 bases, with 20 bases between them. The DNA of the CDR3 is TGTGCCAGCAGTGAATGGGGTAACCCCAGGGGCTTCTACGAGCAGTACTTC. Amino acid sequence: CASSEWGNPRGFYEQYF.

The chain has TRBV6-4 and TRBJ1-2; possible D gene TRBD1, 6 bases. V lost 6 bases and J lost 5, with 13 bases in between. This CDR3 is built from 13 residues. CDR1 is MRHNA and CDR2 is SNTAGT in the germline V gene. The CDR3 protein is CASSPQGNYGYTF. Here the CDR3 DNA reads TGTGCCAGCAGCCCCCAGGGGAATTATGGCTACACCTTC.

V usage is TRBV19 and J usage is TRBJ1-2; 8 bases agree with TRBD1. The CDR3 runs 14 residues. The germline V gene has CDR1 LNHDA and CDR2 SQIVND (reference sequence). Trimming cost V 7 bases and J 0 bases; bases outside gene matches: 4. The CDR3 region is CASNPDRANYGYTF. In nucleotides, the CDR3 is TGTGCCAGTAATCCGGACAGGGCTAACTATGGCTACACCTTC.

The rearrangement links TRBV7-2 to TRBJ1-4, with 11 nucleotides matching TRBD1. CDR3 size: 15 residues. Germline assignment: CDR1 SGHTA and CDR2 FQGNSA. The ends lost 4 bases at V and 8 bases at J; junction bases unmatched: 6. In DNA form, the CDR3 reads TGTGCCAGCAGCTCGTCCGGGACAGGGGGAGAAAAACTGTTTTTT. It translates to CASSSSGTGGEKLFF.

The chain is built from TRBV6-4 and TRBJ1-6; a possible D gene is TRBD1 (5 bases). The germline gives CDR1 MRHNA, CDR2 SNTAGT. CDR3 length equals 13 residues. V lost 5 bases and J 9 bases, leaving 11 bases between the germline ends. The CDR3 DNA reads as TGTGCCAGCAGTCGGGGGAGCGGTTCACCCCTCCACTTT. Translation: CASSRGSGSPLHF.

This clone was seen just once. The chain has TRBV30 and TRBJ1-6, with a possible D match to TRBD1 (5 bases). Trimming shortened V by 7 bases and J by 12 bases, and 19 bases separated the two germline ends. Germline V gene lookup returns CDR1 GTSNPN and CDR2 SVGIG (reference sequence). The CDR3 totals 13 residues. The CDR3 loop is CALALYRRGPLHF. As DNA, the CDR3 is TGTGCCTTGGCCCTCTACAGGCGAGGACCCCTCCACTTT.

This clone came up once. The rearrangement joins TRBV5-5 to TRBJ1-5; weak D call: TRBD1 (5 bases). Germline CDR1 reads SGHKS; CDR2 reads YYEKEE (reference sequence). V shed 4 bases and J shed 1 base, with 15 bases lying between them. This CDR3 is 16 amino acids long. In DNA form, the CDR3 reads TGTGCCAGCAGCCCAGGGTCCTCACGGAGCAATCAGCCCCAGCATTTT. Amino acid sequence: CASSPGSSRSNQPQHF. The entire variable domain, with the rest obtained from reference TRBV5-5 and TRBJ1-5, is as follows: DAGVTQSPTHLIKTRGQQVTLRCSPISGHKSVSWYQQVLGQGPQFIFQYYEKEERGRGNFPDRFSARQFPNYSSELNVNALLLGDSALYLCASSPGSSRSNQPQHFGDGTRLSIL.

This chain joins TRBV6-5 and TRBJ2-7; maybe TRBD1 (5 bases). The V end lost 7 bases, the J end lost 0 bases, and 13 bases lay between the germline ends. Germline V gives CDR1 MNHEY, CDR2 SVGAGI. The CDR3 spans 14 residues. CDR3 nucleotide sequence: TGTGCCAGCAATCGACAGACCCTCTCCTACGAGCAGTACTTC. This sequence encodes CASNRQTLSYEQYF.

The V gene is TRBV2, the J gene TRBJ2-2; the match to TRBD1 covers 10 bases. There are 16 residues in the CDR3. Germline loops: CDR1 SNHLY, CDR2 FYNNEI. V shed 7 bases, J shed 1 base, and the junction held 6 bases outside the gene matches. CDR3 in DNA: TGTGCCAGCACCCAGACAGGGGGCAAGAACACCGGGGAGCTGTTTTTT. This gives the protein CASTQTGGKNTGELFF.

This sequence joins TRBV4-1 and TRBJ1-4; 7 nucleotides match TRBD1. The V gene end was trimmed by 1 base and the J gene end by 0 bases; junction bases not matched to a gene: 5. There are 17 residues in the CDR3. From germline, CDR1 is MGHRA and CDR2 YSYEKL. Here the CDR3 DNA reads TGCGCCAGCAGCCAAGGACAGGGACTCCCAACTAATGAAAAACTGTTTTTT. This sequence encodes CASSQGQGLPTNEKLFF.

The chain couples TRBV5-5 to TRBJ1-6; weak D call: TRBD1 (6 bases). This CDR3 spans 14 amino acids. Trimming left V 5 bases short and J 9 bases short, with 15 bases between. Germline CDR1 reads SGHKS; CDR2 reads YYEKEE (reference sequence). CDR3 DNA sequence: TGTGCCAGCAGAGAGGGACAACCGCCTTCACCCCTCCACTTT. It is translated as CASREGQPPSPLHF.

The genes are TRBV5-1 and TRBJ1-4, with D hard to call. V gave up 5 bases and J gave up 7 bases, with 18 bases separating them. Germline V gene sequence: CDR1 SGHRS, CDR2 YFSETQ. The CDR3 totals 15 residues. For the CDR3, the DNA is TGCGCCAGCAGTCATACCGACGGAGCCGGTGAAAAACTGTTTTTT. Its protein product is CASSHTDGAGEKLFF.

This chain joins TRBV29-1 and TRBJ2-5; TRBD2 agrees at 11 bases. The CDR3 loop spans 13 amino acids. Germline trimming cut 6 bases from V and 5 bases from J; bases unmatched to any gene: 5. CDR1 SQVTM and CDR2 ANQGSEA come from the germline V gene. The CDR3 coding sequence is TGCAGCGTCGCGGGACTAGCGGTCGAGACCCAGTACTTC. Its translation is CSVAGLAVETQYF. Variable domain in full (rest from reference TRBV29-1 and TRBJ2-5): SAVISQKPSRDICQRGTSLTIQCQVDSQVTMMFWYRQQPGQSLTLIATANQGSEATYESGFVIDKFPISRPNLTFSTLTVSNMSPEDSSIYLCSVAGLAVETQYFGPGTRLLVL.

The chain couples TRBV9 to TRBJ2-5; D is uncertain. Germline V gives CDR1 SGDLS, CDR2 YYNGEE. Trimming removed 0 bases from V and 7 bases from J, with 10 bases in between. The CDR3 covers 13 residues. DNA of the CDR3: TGTGCCAGCAGCGTAGACACGGGTGGGACCCAGTACTTC. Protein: CASSVDTGGTQYF.

CDR3 nucleotides: TGTGCCAGCAGCGGCGGACAGGGAGGATTTCGGGTTGATCAGCCCCAGCATTTT. As protein: CASSGGQGGFRVDQPQHF. The J gene is TRBJ1-5, the V gene TRBV3-1 (or the pseudogene TRBV3-2), with 8 bases that match TRBD1. The CDR3 consists of 18 residues. From germline, CDR1 is LGHDT and CDR2 YNNKEL (reference sequence). Trimming took 5 bases from V and 5 from J; bases not matched to a gene: 17.

CDR3 in amino acids: CASSLDRGEEQPQHF. In nucleotides, the CDR3 is TGCGCCAGCAGCTTGGACAGGGGCGAGGAGCAGCCCCAGCATTTT. The rearrangement joins TRBV4-3 to TRBJ1-5; the match to TRBD1 covers 9 bases. The CDR3 is 15 residues long. The germline V gene has CDR1 LGHNA and CDR2 YSLEER. Trimming at V came to 5 bases and at J to 7 bases, leaving 9 bases not matched to a gene.

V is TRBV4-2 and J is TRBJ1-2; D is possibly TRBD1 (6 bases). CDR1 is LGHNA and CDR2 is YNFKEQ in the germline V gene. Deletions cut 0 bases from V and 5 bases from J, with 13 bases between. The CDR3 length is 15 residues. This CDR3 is CASSQEGGGAYGYTF. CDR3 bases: TGTGCCAGCAGCCAAGAGGGGGGGGGCGCGTATGGCTACACCTTC.

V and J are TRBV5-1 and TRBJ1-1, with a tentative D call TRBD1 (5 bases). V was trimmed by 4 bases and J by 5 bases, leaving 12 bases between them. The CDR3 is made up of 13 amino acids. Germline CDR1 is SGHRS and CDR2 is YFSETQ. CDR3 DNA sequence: TGCGCCAGCAGCCTCAGGGTGGAGACTGAAGCTTTCTTT. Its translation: CASSLRVETEAFF.

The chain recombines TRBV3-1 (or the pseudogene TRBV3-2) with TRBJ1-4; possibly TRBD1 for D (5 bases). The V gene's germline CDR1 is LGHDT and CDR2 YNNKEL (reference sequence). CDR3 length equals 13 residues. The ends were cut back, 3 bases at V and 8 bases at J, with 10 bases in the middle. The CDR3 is CASSHGQGEKLFF. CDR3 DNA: TGTGCCAGCAGCCACGGACAAGGCGAAAAACTGTTTTTT.

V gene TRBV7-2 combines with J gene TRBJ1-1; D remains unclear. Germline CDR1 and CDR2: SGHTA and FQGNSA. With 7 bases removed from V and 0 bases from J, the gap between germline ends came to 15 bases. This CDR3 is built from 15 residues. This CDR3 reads CASTLARSLNTEAFF. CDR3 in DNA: TGTGCCAGCACCCTAGCGAGGAGCCTGAACACTGAAGCTTTCTTT.

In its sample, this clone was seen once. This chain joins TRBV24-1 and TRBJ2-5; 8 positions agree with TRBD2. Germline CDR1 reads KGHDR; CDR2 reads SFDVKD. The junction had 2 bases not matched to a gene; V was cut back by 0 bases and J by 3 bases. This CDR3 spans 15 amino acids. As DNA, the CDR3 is TGTGCCACCAGTGATTTGATTAGCGGGGAAGAGACCCAGTACTTC. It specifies CATSDLISGEETQYF.

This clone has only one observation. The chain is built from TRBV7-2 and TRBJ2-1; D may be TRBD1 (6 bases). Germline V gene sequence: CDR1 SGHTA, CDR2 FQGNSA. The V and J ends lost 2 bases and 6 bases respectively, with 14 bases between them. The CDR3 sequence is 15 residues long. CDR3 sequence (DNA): TGTGCCAGCAGCTTACTATCAGGGGTTGCCAATGAGCAGTTCTTC. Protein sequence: CASSLLSGVANEQFF.

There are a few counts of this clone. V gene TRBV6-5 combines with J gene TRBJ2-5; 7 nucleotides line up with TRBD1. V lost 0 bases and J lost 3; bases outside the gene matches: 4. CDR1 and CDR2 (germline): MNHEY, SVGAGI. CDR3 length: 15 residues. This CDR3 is CASSYSGTVEETQYF. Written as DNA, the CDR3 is TGTGCCAGCAGTTACTCCGGGACAGTCGAAGAGACCCAGTACTTC.